A selection of T cell receptor beta chains follows, all from one sample in a study of Graves' ophthalmopathy and Graves' hyperthyroidism. TCRdb independently ran MiXCR on the multiplex PCR reads; one entry per CDR3 protein. The data hold roughly 600,000 distinct CDR3 sequences, with under 40% observed a single time. The sequenced material came from peripheral blood or thyroid tissue (not recorded which). The origin of the receptors is an adult man with Graves' hyperthyroidism. Both conserved end residues are part of each CDR3. D genes are given only for firm matches. Clone size is not always given. Where it is, it says once, few, many or a class for expanded clones.

>TRBJ1-4|TRBV20-1|.|.
CSARDKAGGLSNEKLFF
TGCAGTGCTAGAGATAAAGCGGGGGGCTTGTCTAATGAAAAACTGTTTTTT
>TRBJ2-7|TRBV4-1|.|TRBD1
CASSQDFRTGGYEQYF
TGCGCCAGCAGCCAAGATTTTCGGACAGGGGGCTACGAGCAGTACTTC
>TRBJ1-1|TRBV12-3/TRBV12-4|many|.
CASVQGNTEAFF
TGTGCCAGCGTACAGGGGAACACTGAAGCTTTCTTT
>TRBJ2-1|TRBV7-8|.|TRBD2
CASSLAGGPDEQFF
TGTGCCAGCAGCTTGGCGGGGGGGCCGGATGAGCAGTTCTTC
>TRBJ1-2|TRBV10-3|many|.
CATRDHQGNYGYTF
TGTGCCACAAGAGACCATCAGGGGAACTATGGCTACACCTTC
>TRBJ2-5|TRBV24-1|.|TRBD2
CASSQVITSGDQETQHF
TGTGCCAGCAGCCAAGTCATAACTAGCGGAGATCAAGAGACCCAGCACTTC
>TRBJ1-2|TRBV15|.|.
CATSRDGGGETNGYTF
TGTGCCACCAGCAGAGATGGAGGGGGGGAGACCAACGGCTACACCTTC
>TRBJ2-7|TRBV9|many|.
CASSQTPGPTYEQYF
TGTGCCAGCAGTCAGACACCGGGACCGACCTACGAGCAGTACTTC
>TRBJ1-2|TRBV29-1|many|TRBD1
CSAKGQGSYGYTF
TGCAGCGCTAAGGGACAGGGGAGCTATGGCTACACCTTC
>TRBJ2-7|TRBV7-2|.|TRBD1
CACSLGTGDYEQYF
TGTGCCTGCAGCTTAGGGACAGGGGACTACGAGCAGTACTTC
>TRBJ2-5|TRBV6-2/TRBV6-3|.|.
CASSGAGAQETQYF
TGTGCAAGCAGTGGGGCGGGGGCCCAAGAGACCCAGTACTTC
>TRBJ1-4|TRBV7-8|once|TRBD1
CASTELVLAGQENEKLFF
TGTGCCAGCACCGAGCTCGTACTAGCGGGACAGGAGAATGAAAAACTGTTTTTT
>TRBJ1-1|TRBV2|many|.
CASSNRLNEAFF
TGTGCCAGCAGTAACAGGCTGAATGAAGCTTTCTTT
>TRBJ1-1|TRBV19|few|.
CASTLPHAASEAFF
TGTGCCAGTACCCTGCCTCACGCCGCGTCTGAAGCTTTCTTT
>TRBJ2-5|TRBV19|.|TRBD2
CASKVGGSRGETQYF
TGTGCCAGCAAGGTAGGCGGGAGTCGTGGTGAGACCCAGTACTTC
>TRBJ1-5|TRBV19|many|.
CASKFEVGSNQPQHF
TGTGCCAGTAAATTCGAGGTGGGGAGCAATCAGCCCCAGCATTTT
>TRBJ1-5|TRBV28|.|TRBD1
CASRPGGRLYQPQHF
TGTGCCAGCAGGCCAGGGGGAAGGTTATATCAGCCCCAGCATTTT
>TRBJ1-4|TRBV5-1|many|.
CASSYSGAVTNEKLFF
TGCGCCAGCAGCTACTCCGGGGCCGTAACTAATGAAAAACTGTTTTTT
>TRBJ2-5|TRBV7-2|once|.
CASSLRGFQETQYF
TGTGCCAGCAGCTTACGGGGTTTCCAAGAGACCCAGTACTTC
>TRBJ1-2|TRBV14|.|.
CASSQDRTVQTF
TGTGCCAGCAGCCAAGATAGGACAGTCCAGACCTTC
>TRBJ1-5|TRBV2|once|TRBD1
CASRRTGGSNQPQHF
TGTGCCAGCAGGAGGACAGGGGGCAGCAATCAGCCCCAGCATTTT
>TRBJ1-2|TRBV10-3|.|.
CAISESLVGASGYTF
TGTGCCATCAGTGAGTCTTTGGTGGGGGCGAGTGGCTACACCTTC
>TRBJ2-1|TRBV20-1|.|.
CSARGSGAYNEQFF
TGCAGTGCTAGAGGGTCGGGAGCCTACAATGAGCAGTTCTTC
>TRBJ2-7|TRBV12-3/TRBV12-4|few|.
CASSYLVYEQYF
TGTGCCAGCAGCTACCTAGTATACGAGCAGTACTTC
>TRBJ2-5|TRBV11-2|.|.
CASSWGAGEGGRTQYF
TGTGCCAGCAGCTGGGGGGCGGGGGAGGGCGGCAGGACCCAGTACTTC
>TRBJ1-1|TRBV24-1|many|.
CATSNVFGTEAFF
TGTGCCACCAGTAATGTCTTCGGCACTGAAGCTTTCTTT
>TRBJ1-4|TRBV19|many|.
CAVQAMNEKLFF
TGTGCAGTACAGGCCATGAATGAAAAACTGTTTTTT
>TRBJ1-5|TRBV25-1|.|TRBD1
CASRGNYRDRNVYSNQPQHF
TGTGCCAGCAGAGGAAACTACCGGGACAGAAACGTATATAGCAATCAGCCCCAGCATTTT
>TRBJ1-2|TRBV29-1|many|.
CSVEWPGNYGYTF
TGCAGCGTTGAATGGCCGGGGAACTATGGCTACACCTTC
>TRBJ2-5|TRBV20-1|.|TRBD2
CSAYGTTGGETQYF
TGCAGTGCCTACGGGACTACCGGGGGAGAGACCCAGTACTTC
>TRBJ1-1|TRBV7-2|.|TRBD1
CASSQTGTGEEAFF
TGTGCCAGCAGCCAAACCGGGACAGGAGAAGAAGCTTTCTTT
>TRBJ1-1|TRBV9|many|TRBD1
CASSVEGQGGTEAFF
TGTGCCAGCAGCGTAGAGGGACAGGGGGGTACTGAAGCTTTCTTT
>TRBJ2-6|TRBV11-1|few|TRBD1
CASRLSLDRALFSGANVLTF
TGTGCCAGCAGACTCTCCTTGGACAGGGCCCTGTTCTCTGGGGCCAACGTCCTGACTTTC
>TRBJ2-3|TRBV10-1|.|.
CASSETVSTDTQYF
TGCGCCAGCAGTGAGACGGTCAGCACAGATACGCAGTATTTT
>TRBJ1-1|TRBV6-6|.|.
CASSTLAGVRKATEAFF
TGTGCCAGCAGTACCCTGGCGGGGGTGAGGAAAGCTACTGAAGCTTTCTTT
>TRBJ1-1|TRBV6-5|many|TRBD1
CATSTGSDTEAFF
TGTGCCACCTCGACAGGGAGCGACACTGAAGCTTTCTTT
>TRBJ2-7|TRBV7-9|few|.
CASSQSSDLSYEQYF
TGTGCCAGCAGCCAATCTAGCGACCTCTCCTACGAGCAGTACTTC
>TRBJ1-5|TRBV20-1|.|.
CSAFTGINQPQHF
TGCAGTGCTTTTACAGGGATCAATCAGCCCCAGCATTTT
>TRBJ2-7|TRBV5-1|many|.
CASSLTPDGAYEQYF
TGCGCCAGCAGCTTGACCCCTGACGGAGCCTACGAGCAGTACTTC
>TRBJ2-5|TRBV7-2|many|.
CASSDRDLIQETQYF
TGTGCCAGCAGCGACCGGGACCTCATCCAAGAGACCCAGTACTTC
>TRBJ2-7|TRBV4-1|many|.
CASSQRDTYSYEQYF
TGCGCCAGCAGCCAGCGGGACACATACTCCTACGAGCAGTACTTC
>TRBJ1-5|TRBV20-1|many|.
CSARRGGGNQPQHF
TGCAGTGCTAGGAGGGGAGGGGGAAATCAGCCCCAGCATTTT
>TRBJ1-1|TRBV20-1|few|TRBD1
CSADGQGRGEAFF
TGCAGTGCTGACGGACAGGGAAGGGGTGAAGCTTTCTTT
>TRBJ1-5|TRBV6-4|.|TRBD1
CASSEQGGPQHF
TGTGCCAGCAGTGAACAGGGGGGGCCCCAGCATTTT
>TRBJ1-1|TRBV12-3/TRBV12-4|many|.
CASSYQSRTTEAFF
TGTGCCAGCAGTTACCAAAGTCGGACAACTGAAGCTTTCTTT
>TRBJ2-7|TRBV7-9|.|.
CASSLAGDRGEQYF
TGTGCCAGCAGCTTAGCAGGAGATCGGGGCGAGCAGTACTTC